The rows below give T cell receptor beta chains drawn from one sample of a study of yellow fever vaccine responses in identical twins. TCRdb re-analysed the RT-PCR reads in MiXCR, keeping a single row per CDR3 protein. This sample carries a few thousand distinct CDR3 sequences, approximately 80% of them seen once, and the ten largest clones take approximately 2.5%. This sample comprised T cells from blood (PBMCs), unsorted or a sorted subset (not recorded which), obtained before or after yellow fever vaccination (not recorded which). Every receptor here comes from a woman in her late teens or twenties who received the yellow fever vaccine. The CDR3 runs from the conserved cysteine through the conserved F or W. Each record gives: D gene, J gene, clone size, V gene, CDR3 DNA, CDR3 protein. A D gene is named only where the DNA matches it firmly. A row's size may be missing; if present it is once, few, many or a size class.

TRBD2	TRBJ2-1	.	TRBV15	TGTGCCACCAGCAGAGGCGGGGGACTAGCGGAAAACAATGAGCAGTTCTTC	CATSRGGGLAENNEQFF
.	TRBJ2-2	.	TRBV2	TGTGCCAGCAGTGAAAGGCAGGGCTACGGGGAGCTGTTTTTT	CASSERQGYGELFF
TRBD1	TRBJ1-2	once	TRBV24-1	TGTGCCACCAGTGAAGACAGGGTTAGTGGCTACACCTTC	CATSEDRVSGYTF
TRBD1	TRBJ1-2	.	TRBV29-1	TGCAGCGTGACGGACAGGGTCGGTAATGGCTACACCTTC	CSVTDRVGNGYTF
.	TRBJ1-2	.	TRBV3-1	TGTGCCAGCAGCCTAAACCGGGACTACAACCACCCCAGTTATGGCTACACCTTC	CASSLNRDYNHPSYGYTF
.	TRBJ1-1	.	TRBV29-1	TGCAGCGTTCTGTCTCCGGAAGCTTTCTTT	CSVLSPEAFF
.	TRBJ2-5	few	TRBV7-3	TGTGCCAGCAGCTTAAGGCCCGGTGGGGTAGTAGGGGAGACCCAGTACTTC	CASSLRPGGVVGETQYF
TRBD2	TRBJ2-1	few	TRBV11-3	TGTGCCAGCAGCTTAGATCCGTGGCTAGCGGGAGACAATGAGCAGTTCTTC	CASSLDPWLAGDNEQFF
TRBD1	TRBJ2-7	few	TRBV27	TGTGCCAGCAGCCCTGGGACAGGGGTACCCTACGAGCAGTACTTC	CASSPGTGVPYEQYF
.	TRBJ1-2	.	TRBV7-9	TGTGCCAGCAGCTTAGACCGGGGGGGGAACTATGGCTACACCTTC	CASSLDRGGNYGYTF
TRBD2	TRBJ2-5	.	TRBV29-1	TGCAGCGTTGCCGGGACTAGCGGGCAAGAGACCCAGTACTTC	CSVAGTSGQETQYF
.	TRBJ2-3	.	TRBV28	TGTGCCAGCAGTTTTAGGAGCTGGACTAGCACAGATACGCAGTATTTT	CASSFRSWTSTDTQYF
.	TRBJ1-5	large	TRBV2	TGTGCCAGCAGTGAGGGACGCAGCAATCAGCCCCAGCATTTT	CASSEGRSNQPQHF
TRBD1	TRBJ1-4	.	TRBV29-1	TGCAGCGCGGGACAGATTAATGAAAAACTGTTTTTT	CSAGQINEKLFF
.	TRBJ1-4	.	TRBV7-6	TGTGCCAGCAGCTTAGTACAGGCGAATGAAAAACTGTTTTTT	CASSLVQANEKLFF
.	TRBJ1-1	once	TRBV3-1	TGTGCCAGCAGCCAAGGGACAGTGAACACTGAAGCTTTCTTT	CASSQGTVNTEAFF
TRBD1	TRBJ1-2	.	TRBV4-3	TGCGCCAGCAGCCAAGGTCCCTCAGGGGGCTATGGCTACACCTTC	CASSQGPSGGYGYTF
TRBD1	TRBJ1-2	.	TRBV3-1	TGTGCCAGCAGCGAGACAGGGGGCGGCTATGGCTACACCTTC	CASSETGGGYGYTF
.	TRBJ1-1	few	TRBV7-9	TGTGCCAGCAGCTTATCCCCACAGTCGGTGGCTTTCTTT	CASSLSPQSVAFF
.	TRBJ1-6	.	TRBV5-1	TGCGCCAGCAGCGATTACAGGGAAATCTATTCACCCCTCCACTTT	CASSDYREIYSPLHF
.	TRBJ1-2	.	TRBV10-1	TGCGCCAGCAGAGCAACGGGGACCTCCAGGGGCTACACCTTC	CASRATGTSRGYTF
.	TRBJ1-2	.	TRBV10-3	TGTGCCATCAGTGAGTCCCCGGGCTATGGCTACACCTTC	CAISESPGYGYTF
.	TRBJ1-2	.	TRBV30	TGTGCCTGGAGTGTAGCCAGGAGATATGGCTACACCTTC	CAWSVARRYGYTF
.	TRBJ2-7	.	TRBV2	TGTGCCAGCAGTGTTGACGGGATTTACGAGCAGTACTTC	CASSVDGIYEQYF
TRBD1	TRBJ1-5	.	TRBV20-1	TGCAGTGCTACCCCTAGGGACAGGTCTTCTCAGCCCCAGCATTTT	CSATPRDRSSQPQHF
TRBD2	TRBJ2-3	.	TRBV14	TGTGCCAGCAGCAAAGGACTAGCGACAGATACGCAGTATTTT	CASSKGLATDTQYF
.	TRBJ2-2	.	TRBV29-1	TGCAGCGTCTTCCAACAGGCGACCGGGGAGCTGTTTTTT	CSVFQQATGELFF
.	TRBJ2-7	.	TRBV10-3	TGTGCCATCAGTGCGGGGGGCTTTGAGGCTTACGAGCAGTACTTC	CAISAGGFEAYEQYF
.	TRBJ2-5	.	TRBV29-1	TGCAGCGTTGAAGATCAGAGTTCGGGACCCAATTACCCCCCGTACTTC	CSVEDQSSGPNYPPYF
.	TRBJ1-2	.	TRBV29-1	TGCAGCGCCGGCGGGGTTGGCTATGGCTACACCTTC	CSAGGVGYGYTF
.	TRBJ2-7	.	TRBV2	TGTGCCAGCAGTGACCAGGGTAGTAACTACGAGCAGTACTTC	CASSDQGSNYEQYF
.	TRBJ1-1	once	TRBV5-1	TGCGCCAGCTCAGGGCTCGAGTCTACTGAAGCTTTCTTT	CASSGLESTEAFF
.	TRBJ1-1	.	TRBV2	TGTGCCAGCAGAGACGGACGGCTGGATTACATGAACACTGAAGCTTTCTTT	CASRDGRLDYMNTEAFF
.	TRBJ2-7	once	TRBV11-1	TGTGCCAGCAGCCCGCAAACAAGAGTCTACGAGCAGTACTTC	CASSPQTRVYEQYF
.	TRBJ1-4	.	TRBV4-1	TGCGCCAGCAGCCTAGAGGGCCAGGCGATAAATGAAAAACTGTTTTTT	CASSLEGQAINEKLFF
TRBD1	TRBJ1-5	few	TRBV20-1	TGCAGTGCAGGGACAGGGGTTCAGCCCCAGCATTTT	CSAGTGVQPQHF
.	TRBJ1-1	.	TRBV7-2	TGTGCCAGCAGCTTAAGGACTGAAGCTTTCTTT	CASSLRTEAFF